Listed below are T cell receptor beta chains from one sample, sequenced in a study of blood T cells in healthy people across ages. Using its own MiXCR run on the 5' RACE reads, TCRdb lists one record per CDR3 protein. Among 1.5 million or so distinct CDR3 sequences listed, around 39% were seen once. Sequenced input: blood. These receptors were taken from a woman aged 18-29 years in good health. CDR3s leave out the opening cysteine and the closing phenylalanine or tryptophan.

J gene | V gene | CDR3 protein
TRBJ2-7 | TRBV12-3/TRBV12-4 | ASSPTSGSSYEQY
TRBJ2-1 | TRBV10-3 | AISEPPAGGEGEQF
TRBJ2-1 | TRBV6-6 | ASSRTAYNEQF
TRBJ1-1 | TRBV20-1 | SAPASGVGPEAF
TRBJ2-5 | TRBV6-5 | ASSLQGSVVETQY
TRBJ2-5 | TRBV6-6 | ASSDGGGAETQY
TRBJ2-7 | TRBV3-1 | ASSQGTSGQNEQY
TRBJ2-7 | TRBV14 | ASSQWTQGYYEQY
TRBJ2-1 | TRBV6-5 | ASSLDRREQF
TRBJ2-4 | TRBV2 | ASVGTSGRPLSVEQY
TRBJ1-1 | TRBV6-6 | ASSWDRTMNTEAF
TRBJ2-1 | TRBV24-1 | ATSDSPRQGANNEQF
TRBJ1-6 | TRBV27 | ASSPYRGNSPLH
TRBJ1-3 | TRBV4-2 | ASSHDTSSGNTIY
TRBJ2-1 | TRBV4-1 | ASGEGNEQF
TRBJ2-3 | TRBV14 | ASSQFRLMADTQY
TRBJ1-2 | TRBV5-4 | ASSPDRTGDYGYT
TRBJ2-5 | TRBV7-2 | ASSLAGSPSGRVETQY
TRBJ1-2 | TRBV7-9 | ASSPGSGQGLRDT
. | TRBV6-4 | ASSPIAGGTYEQY
TRBJ2-5 | TRBV5-1 | ASRTSGHQETQY
TRBJ2-7 | TRBV29-1 | SVERSGRSTGEQY
TRBJ2-5 | TRBV18 | ASSRPLGEETQY
TRBJ1-5 | TRBV4-1 | ASSQDLGDSQPQH
TRBJ1-5 | TRBV6-5 | ASGQFNQPQH
TRBJ1-2 | TRBV27 | ASSLQGPTYGYT
TRBJ2-3 | TRBV3-1 | ASSQGSGANTQY
TRBJ1-2 | TRBV2 | ASSEMGTGYT
TRBJ2-4 | TRBV7-2 | ASSLVRENIQY
TRBJ1-6 | TRBV6-5 | ASGDNNSPLH
TRBJ2-1 | TRBV27 | ASTLRGAYNEQF
TRBJ2-3 | TRBV20-1 | SARDPLSSPGLSTDTQY
TRBJ1-2 | TRBV3-1 | ASSADSLSEDYGYT
TRBJ2-3 | TRBV5-1 | ASSLKQVGDTQY
TRBJ2-1 | TRBV27 | ASGEAGNYYNEQF
TRBJ1-2 | TRBV20-1 | SALQGGNYGYT
TRBJ2-1 | TRBV24-1 | ATSDANGRASNEQF
TRBJ2-7 | TRBV27 | ASSLEVGQGQYEQY
TRBJ2-1 | TRBV20-1 | SPRGEFGNEQF
TRBJ2-5 | TRBV10-2 | ASDPGRGRETQY
TRBJ2-5 | TRBV6-2/TRBV6-3 | ASRTSLRETQY
TRBJ1-5 | TRBV28 | ATTWGNQPQH
TRBJ1-2 | TRBV27 | ASSRGSTGGWLYGYT
TRBJ2-7 | TRBV10-3 | AIRPGTDYYEQY
. | TRBV4-1 | ASSQPTSDYEQY
TRBJ2-3 | TRBV6-2/TRBV6-3 | ASSYSIYAANTGEGADTQY
TRBJ2-3 | TRBV7-2 | ASSTGLEGTQY
TRBJ2-7 | TRBV6-4 | ASSGASHNEQY
TRBJ2-5 | TRBV20-1 | SAPTLETQY
TRBJ2-3 | TRBV6-1 | ASSEPGETDTQY
TRBJ2-1 | TRBV20-1 | SRPAGAGEQF
TRBJ2-2 | TRBV7-9 | ASHPGTTSGTGELF